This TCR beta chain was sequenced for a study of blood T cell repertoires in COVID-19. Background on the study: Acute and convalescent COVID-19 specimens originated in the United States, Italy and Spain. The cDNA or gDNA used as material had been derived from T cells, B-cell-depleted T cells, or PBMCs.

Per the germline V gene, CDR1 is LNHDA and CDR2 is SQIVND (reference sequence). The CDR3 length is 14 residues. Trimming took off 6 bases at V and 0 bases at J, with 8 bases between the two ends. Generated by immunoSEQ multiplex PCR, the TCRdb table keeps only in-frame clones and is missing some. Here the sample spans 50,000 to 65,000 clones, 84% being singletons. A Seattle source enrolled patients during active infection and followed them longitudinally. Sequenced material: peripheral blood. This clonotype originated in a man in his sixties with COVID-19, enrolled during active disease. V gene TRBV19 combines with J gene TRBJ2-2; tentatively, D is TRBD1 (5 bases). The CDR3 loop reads CASRQGSNTGELFF. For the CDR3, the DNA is TGTGCCAGTAGGCAGGGCTCGAACACCGGGGAGCTGTTTTTT.